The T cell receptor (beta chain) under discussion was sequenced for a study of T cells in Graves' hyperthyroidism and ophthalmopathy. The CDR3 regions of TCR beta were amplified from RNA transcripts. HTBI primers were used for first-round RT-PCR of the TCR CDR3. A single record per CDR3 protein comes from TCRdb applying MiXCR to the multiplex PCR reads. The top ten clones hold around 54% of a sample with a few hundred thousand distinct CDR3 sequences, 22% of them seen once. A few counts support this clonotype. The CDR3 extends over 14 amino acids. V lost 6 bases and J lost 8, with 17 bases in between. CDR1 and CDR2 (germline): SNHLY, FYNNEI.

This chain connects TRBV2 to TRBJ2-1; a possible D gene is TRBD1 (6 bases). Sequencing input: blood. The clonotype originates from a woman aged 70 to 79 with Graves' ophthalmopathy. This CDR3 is CASRDWDNFDEQFF. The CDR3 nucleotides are TGTGCCAGCAGGGATTGGGACAACTTTGATGAGCAGTTCTTC.